The 12 T cell receptor beta chains reported below all come from one sample, sequenced in a study of T cells in Graves' hyperthyroidism and ophthalmopathy. Amplification of TCR beta CDR3 regions used RNA as the template. First-round RT-PCR with HTBI primers amplified the TCR CDR3 region. TCRdb re-called the multiplex PCR reads with MiXCR, one entry per CDR3 protein. This sample carries 280,000 or so distinct CDR3 sequences, 25% to 30% of them seen once, and the ten largest clones take more than 25%. Sequencing used blood. These receptors came from a man aged 35 to 55 with Graves' hyperthyroidism that later progressed to Graves' ophthalmopathy.

CDR3 bases: TGCAGTGCCCCCGAAGTGGAGACCCAGTACTTC. This encodes CSAPEVETQYF. The chain has TRBV20-1 and TRBJ2-5; no reliable D call. V was trimmed by 6 bases and J by 5 bases, leaving 10 bases between them. The CDR3 has 11 amino acids. CDR1 and CDR2 from the germline V gene are DFQATT and SNEGSKA (reference sequence).

The chain has TRBV6-2 or TRBV6-3 and TRBJ1-1, with unresolved D. This CDR3 contains 16 residues. Germline-derived CDR1 and CDR2 are MNHEY and SVGEGT. The V gene lost 2 bases and the J gene lost 3 bases, with 16 bases spanning the gap. The CDR3 is CASSYPEGGIYTEAFF. CDR3 DNA sequence: TGTGCCAGCAGTTACCCCGAGGGAGGGATTTACACTGAAGCTTTCTTT.

V usage is TRBV10-3 and J usage is TRBJ2-2; weak D call: TRBD1 (7 bases). The CDR3 is 16 amino acids. Trimming removed 5 bases at V and 2 bases at J, with 15 bases between. Germline assignment: CDR1 ENHRY and CDR2 SYGVKD. Written as DNA, the CDR3 is TGTGCCATCAGTCCAACGGGGGACAGTAACACCGGGGAGCTGTTTTTT. This gives the protein CAISPTGDSNTGELFF.

There are many counts of this clonotype. The chain is built from TRBV24-1 and TRBJ2-5, with TRBD2 identical over 10 bases. There are 18 residues in the CDR3. Losses at the gene ends were 4 bases for V and 5 bases for J; bases not matched to a gene: 15. The germline V gene encodes CDR1 KGHDR and CDR2 SFDVKD. This CDR3 reads CATSDPSASGGFGETQYF. In DNA form, the CDR3 reads TGTGCCACCAGTGACCCGTCGGCTAGCGGGGGATTCGGGGAGACCCAGTACTTC.

This clonotype was detected ten times or more. The rearrangement links TRBV12-3 or TRBV12-4 to TRBJ2-5, with a possible D match to TRBD1 (6 bases). The CDR3 is 14 residues long. Trimming shortened V by 4 bases and J by 2 bases, and 11 bases separated the two germline ends. As DNA, the CDR3 is TGTGCCAGCAGTTGGGGCAGGGGACAAGAGACCCAGTACTTC. Its protein product is CASSWGRGQETQYF.

This clonotype was recorded many times. V gene TRBV7-3 combines with J gene TRBJ1-1; 8 positions match TRBD1. The junction had 9 bases not matched to a gene; V was cut back by 1 base and J by 5 bases. The germline V gene encodes CDR1 SGHTA and CDR2 FQGTGA. CDR3 length: 16 residues. The CDR3 DNA reads as TGTGCCAGCAGCTTAAACCCCCAGGGGGCGCGTACTGAAGCTTTCTTT. Its translation is CASSLNPQGARTEAFF.

The chain uses TRBV19 and TRBJ2-2; TRBD2 matches 7 bases. CDR3 length equals 16 residues. V shed 3 bases, J shed 1 base, and the junction held 5 bases outside the gene matches. Germline CDR1 LNHDA, CDR2 SQIVND (reference sequence). CDR3 protein: CASSIGRGRNTGELFF. The DNA of the CDR3 is TGTGCCAGTAGTATCGGGCGCGGGAGGAACACCGGGGAGCTGTTTTTT.

This clonotype was seen at least ten times. V usage is TRBV3-1 and J usage is TRBJ2-6; 7 positions agree with TRBD1. Germline lookup yields CDR1 LGHDT and CDR2 YNNKEL (reference sequence). The CDR3 runs 15 residues. The V and J ends lost 11 bases and 0 bases, in that order; junction bases with no gene match: 7. CDR3: CASQRGLSGANVLTF. CDR3 DNA sequence: TGTGCCTCTCAAAGGGGGCTCTCTGGGGCCAACGTCCTGACTTTC.

This clonotype appeared many times. The rearrangement joins TRBV27 to TRBJ1-2; no clear D gene. Germline V gene lookup returns CDR1 MNHEY and CDR2 SMNVEV (reference sequence). Trimming removed 3 bases at V and 5 bases at J, with 10 bases between. This CDR3 has 13 residues. CDR3: CASSFSGGYGYTF. DNA for the CDR3: TGTGCCAGCAGTTTCAGTGGAGGGTATGGCTACACCTTC.

This clonotype has a count of ten or more. V is TRBV3-1 and J is TRBJ1-1; 10 nucleotides match TRBD1. Germline V gene lookup returns CDR1 LGHDT and CDR2 YNNKEL (reference sequence). The CDR3 runs 14 residues. V lost 4 bases and J lost 7; bases outside the gene matches: 6. The CDR3, as DNA: TGTGCCAGCAGCCGGGGGACAGGGGTCTTTGAAGCTTTCTTT. Translation: CASSRGTGVFEAFF.

This clonotype was seen repeatedly, ten times or more. This chain uses TRBV7-3 with TRBJ1-1, with D perhaps TRBD1 (5 bases). This CDR3 spans 13 amino acids. Germline lookup yields CDR1 SGHTA and CDR2 FQGTGA. V lost 4 bases and J 8 bases, leaving 14 bases between the germline ends. CDR3 coding DNA: TGTGCCAGCAGCTCTCATAACCGGGACGAAGCTTTCTTT. Its translation is CASSSHNRDEAFF.

The V call is TRBV6-5, the J call TRBJ1-3; D is unclear. V was trimmed by 0 bases and J by 6 bases, leaving 9 bases between them. CDR1 is MNHEY, CDR2 SVGAGI, per germline. The CDR3 has 14 residues. The CDR3 is CASSYSGDLNTIYF. The DNA for the CDR3 is TGTGCCAGCAGTTACTCGGGAGACTTAAACACCATATATTTT.